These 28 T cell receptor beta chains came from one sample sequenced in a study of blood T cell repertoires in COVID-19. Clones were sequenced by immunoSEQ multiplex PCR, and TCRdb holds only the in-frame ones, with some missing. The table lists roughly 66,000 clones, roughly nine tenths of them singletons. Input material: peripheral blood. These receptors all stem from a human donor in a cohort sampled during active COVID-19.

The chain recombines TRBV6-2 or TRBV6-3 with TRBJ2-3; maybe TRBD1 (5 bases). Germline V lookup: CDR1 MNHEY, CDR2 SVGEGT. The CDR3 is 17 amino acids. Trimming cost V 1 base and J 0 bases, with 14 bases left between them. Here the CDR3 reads CASSYYETASSTDTQYF. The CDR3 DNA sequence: TGTGCCAGCAGTTACTACGAGACAGCTTCTAGCACAGATACGCAGTATTTT.

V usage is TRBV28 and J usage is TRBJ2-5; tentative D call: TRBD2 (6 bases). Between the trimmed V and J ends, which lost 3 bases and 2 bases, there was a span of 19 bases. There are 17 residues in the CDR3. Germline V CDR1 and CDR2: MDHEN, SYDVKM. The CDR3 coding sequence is TGTGCCAGCAGTTTTTTATCTAGCGCAAATAGGCAAGAGACCCAGTACTTC. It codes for CASSFLSSANRQETQYF.

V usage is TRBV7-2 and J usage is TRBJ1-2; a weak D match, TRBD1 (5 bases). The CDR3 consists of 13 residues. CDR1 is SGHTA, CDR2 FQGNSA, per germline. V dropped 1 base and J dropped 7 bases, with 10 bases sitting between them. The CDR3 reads CASSLGGLGGYTF. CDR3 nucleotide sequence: TGTGCCAGCAGCTTAGGGGGCTTAGGTGGCTACACCTTC.

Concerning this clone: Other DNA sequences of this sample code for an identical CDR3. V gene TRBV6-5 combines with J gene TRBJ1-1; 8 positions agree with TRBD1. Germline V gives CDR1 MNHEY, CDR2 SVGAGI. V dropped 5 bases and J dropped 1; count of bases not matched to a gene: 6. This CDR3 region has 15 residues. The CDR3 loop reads CASSQTGTGNTEAFF. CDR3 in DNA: TGTGCCAGCAGTCAAACCGGGACAGGGAACACTGAAGCTTTCTTT.

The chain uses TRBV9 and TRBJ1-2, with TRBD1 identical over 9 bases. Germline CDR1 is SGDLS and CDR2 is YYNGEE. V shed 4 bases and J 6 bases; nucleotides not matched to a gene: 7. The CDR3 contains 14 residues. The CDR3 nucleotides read TGTGCCAGCAGCCCACGGACAGGGGCTGATGGCTACACCTTC. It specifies CASSPRTGADGYTF.

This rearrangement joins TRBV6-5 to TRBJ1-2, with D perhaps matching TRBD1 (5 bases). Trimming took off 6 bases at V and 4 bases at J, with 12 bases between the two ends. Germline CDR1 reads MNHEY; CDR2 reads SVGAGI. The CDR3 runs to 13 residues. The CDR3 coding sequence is TGTGCCAGCAGGATACAGGCTTTCTATGGCTACACCTTC. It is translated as CASRIQAFYGYTF.

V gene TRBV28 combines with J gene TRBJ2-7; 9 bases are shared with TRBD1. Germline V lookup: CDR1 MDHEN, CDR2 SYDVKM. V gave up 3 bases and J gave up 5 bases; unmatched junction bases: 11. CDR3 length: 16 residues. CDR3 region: CASSFGRGTGSHEQYF. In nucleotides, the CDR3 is TGTGCCAGCAGTTTCGGCCGCGGGACAGGGTCCCACGAGCAGTACTTC.

The CDR3 DNA sequence: TGTGCCAGCAGTGAATCGGGACAGATAACCTACGAGCAGTACTTC. It is translated as CASSESGQITYEQYF. The chain has TRBV28 and TRBJ2-7, with 7 positions matching TRBD1. Germline CDR1 and CDR2: MDHEN and SYDVKM. CDR3 length equals 15 residues. The J segment lost 2 bases and the V segment lost 5 bases, leaving 9 bases of the junction unmatched. Full variable domain (remainder filled in from reference TRBV28 and TRBJ2-7): DVKVTQSSRYLVKRTGEKVFLECVQDMDHENMFWYRQDPGLGLRLIYFSYDVKMKEKGDIPEGYSVSREKKERFSLILESASTNQTSMYLCASSESGQITYEQYFGPGTRLTVT.

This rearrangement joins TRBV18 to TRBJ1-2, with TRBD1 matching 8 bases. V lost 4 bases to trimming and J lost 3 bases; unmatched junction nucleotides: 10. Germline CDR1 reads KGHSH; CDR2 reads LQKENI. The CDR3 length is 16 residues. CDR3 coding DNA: TGTGCCAGCTCACTGCAGACAGGGGTGGAGGACTATGGCTACACCTTC. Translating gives CASSLQTGVEDYGYTF.

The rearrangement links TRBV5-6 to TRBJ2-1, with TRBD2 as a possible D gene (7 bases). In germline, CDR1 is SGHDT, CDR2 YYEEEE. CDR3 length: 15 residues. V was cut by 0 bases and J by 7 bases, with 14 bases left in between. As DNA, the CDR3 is TGTGCCAGCAGCTTGGGGCTAGGGGGAGGGAATGAGCAGTTCTTC. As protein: CASSLGLGGGNEQFF.

CDR3 region: CASSYSFGASYEQYF. The CDR3 nucleotides read TGTGCCAGCAGTTACTCTTTTGGGGCCTCCTACGAGCAGTACTTC. This sequence joins TRBV6-5 and TRBJ2-7; maybe TRBD1 (5 bases). Germline V lookup: CDR1 MNHEY, CDR2 SVGAGI. V was pared by 0 bases and J by 0 bases, with 9 bases between. This CDR3 has 15 amino acids.

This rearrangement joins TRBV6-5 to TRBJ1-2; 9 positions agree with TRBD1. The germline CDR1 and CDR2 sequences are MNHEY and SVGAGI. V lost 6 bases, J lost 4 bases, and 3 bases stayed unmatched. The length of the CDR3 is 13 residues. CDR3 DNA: TGTGCCAGCAGGAGGGACAGGGTCTATGGCTACACCTTC. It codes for CASRRDRVYGYTF.

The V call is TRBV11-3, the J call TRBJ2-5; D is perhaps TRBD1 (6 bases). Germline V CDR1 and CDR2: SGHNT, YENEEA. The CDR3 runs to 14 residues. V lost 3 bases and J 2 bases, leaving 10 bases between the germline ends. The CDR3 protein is CASSFGGPQETQYF. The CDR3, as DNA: TGTGCCAGCAGCTTTGGGGGCCCTCAAGAGACCCAGTACTTC.

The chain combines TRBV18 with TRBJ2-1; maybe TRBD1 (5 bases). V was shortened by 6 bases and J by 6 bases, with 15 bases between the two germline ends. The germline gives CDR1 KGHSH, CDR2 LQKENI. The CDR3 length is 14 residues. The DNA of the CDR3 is TGTGCCAGCTCCGCGCAGAAGGGGCGCAATGAGCAGTTCTTC. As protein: CASSAQKGRNEQFF.

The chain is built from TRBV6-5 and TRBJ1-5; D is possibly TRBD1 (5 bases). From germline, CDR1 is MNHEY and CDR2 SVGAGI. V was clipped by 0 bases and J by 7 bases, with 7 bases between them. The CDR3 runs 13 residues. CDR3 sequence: CASSYSWGQPQHF. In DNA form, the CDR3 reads TGTGCCAGCAGTTACTCGTGGGGCCAGCCCCAGCATTTT.

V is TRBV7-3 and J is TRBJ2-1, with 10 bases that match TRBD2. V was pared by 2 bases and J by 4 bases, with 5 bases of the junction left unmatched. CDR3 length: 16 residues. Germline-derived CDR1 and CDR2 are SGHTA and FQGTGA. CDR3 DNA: TGTGCCAGCAGCTTAGTGGCTAGCGGGGGATACAATGAGCAGTTCTTC. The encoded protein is CASSLVASGGYNEQFF.

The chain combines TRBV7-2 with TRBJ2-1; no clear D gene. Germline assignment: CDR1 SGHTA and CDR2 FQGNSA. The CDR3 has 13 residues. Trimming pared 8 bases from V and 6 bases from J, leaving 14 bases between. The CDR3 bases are TGTGCCAGCGCGACGTACTCGGGCAATGAGCAGTTCTTC. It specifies CASATYSGNEQFF. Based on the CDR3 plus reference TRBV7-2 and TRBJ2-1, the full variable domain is GAGVSQSPSNKVTEKGKDVELRCDPISGHTALYWYRQSLGQGLEFLIYFQGNSAPDKSGLPSDRFSAERTGGSVSTLTIQRTQQEDSAVYLCASATYSGNEQFFGPGTRLTVL.

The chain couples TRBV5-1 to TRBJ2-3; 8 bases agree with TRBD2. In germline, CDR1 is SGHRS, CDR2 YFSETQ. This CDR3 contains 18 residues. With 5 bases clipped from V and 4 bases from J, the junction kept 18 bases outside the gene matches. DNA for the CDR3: TGCGCCAGCAGTCAGAAGCGGGAGAACTCTGTTTTCGCAGATACGCAGTATTTT. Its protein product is CASSQKRENSVFADTQYF.

The CDR3 reads CAITGGKGNTIYF. For the CDR3, the DNA is TGTGCCATAACCGGGGGAAAAGGAAACACCATATATTTT. This sequence joins TRBV12-3 or TRBV12-4 and TRBJ1-3, with a weak D call TRBD1 (5 bases). This CDR3 is 13 amino acids long. V was cut by 10 bases and J by 4 bases, with 14 bases left in between.

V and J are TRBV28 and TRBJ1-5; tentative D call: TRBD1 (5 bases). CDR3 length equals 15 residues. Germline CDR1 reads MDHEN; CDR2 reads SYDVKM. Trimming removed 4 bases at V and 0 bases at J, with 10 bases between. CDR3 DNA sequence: TGTGCCAGCAGTTCTCTCCAGGGTAGCAATCAGCCCCAGCATTTT. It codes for CASSSLQGSNQPQHF.

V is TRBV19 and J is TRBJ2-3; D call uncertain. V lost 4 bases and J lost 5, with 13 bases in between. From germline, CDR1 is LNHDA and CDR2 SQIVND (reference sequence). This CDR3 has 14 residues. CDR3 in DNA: TGTGCCAGTAGTACCCAGACTTCCCAAGATACGCAGTATTTT. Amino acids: CASSTQTSQDTQYF.

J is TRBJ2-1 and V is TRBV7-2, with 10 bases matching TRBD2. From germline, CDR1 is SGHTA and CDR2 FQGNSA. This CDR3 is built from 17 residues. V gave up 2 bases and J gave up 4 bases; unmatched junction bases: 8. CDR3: CASSLSSSGGLYNEQFF. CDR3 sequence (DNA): TGTGCCAGCAGCTTATCCTCTAGCGGGGGTCTTTACAATGAGCAGTTCTTC.

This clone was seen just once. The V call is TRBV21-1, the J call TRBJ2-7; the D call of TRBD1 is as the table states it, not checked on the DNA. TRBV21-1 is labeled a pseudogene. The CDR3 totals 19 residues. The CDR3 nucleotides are TGTGCCAGCAGCAAAGATGGAAGACGACAGGAATCGATTCCTTACGAGCAGTACTTC. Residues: CASSKDGRRQESIPYEQYF.

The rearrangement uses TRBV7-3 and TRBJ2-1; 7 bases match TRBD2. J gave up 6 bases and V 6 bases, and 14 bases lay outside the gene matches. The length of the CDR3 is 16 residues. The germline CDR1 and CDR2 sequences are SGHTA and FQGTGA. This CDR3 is CASSLGPTGGSNEQFF. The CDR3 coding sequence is TGTGCCAGCAGTTTAGGCCCAACGGGAGGCAGCAATGAGCAGTTCTTC.

The CDR3 region has the DNA TGTGCCAGCAGCACTCGGGACCAAGAGACCCAGTACTTC. It specifies CASSTRDQETQYF. The chain joins TRBV27 to TRBJ2-5; D gene unclear. V was trimmed by 6 bases and J by 0 bases, leaving 8 bases between them. Per the germline V gene, CDR1 is MNHEY and CDR2 is SMNVEV (reference sequence). The CDR3 covers 13 residues.

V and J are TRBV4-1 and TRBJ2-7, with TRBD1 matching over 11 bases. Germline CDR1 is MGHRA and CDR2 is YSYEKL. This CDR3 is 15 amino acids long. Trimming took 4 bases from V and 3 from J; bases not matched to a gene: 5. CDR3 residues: CASSLTGTGGYEQYF. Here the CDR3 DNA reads TGCGCCAGCAGCCTTACCGGGACAGGGGGCTACGAGCAGTACTTC.

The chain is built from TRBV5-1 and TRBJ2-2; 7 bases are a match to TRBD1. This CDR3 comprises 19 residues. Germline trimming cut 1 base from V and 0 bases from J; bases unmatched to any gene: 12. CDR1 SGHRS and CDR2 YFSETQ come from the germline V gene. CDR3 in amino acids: CASSLRSRTGTANTGELFF. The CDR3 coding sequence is TGCGCCAGCAGCTTGAGATCGCGTACCGGGACAGCGAACACCGGGGAGCTGTTTTTT. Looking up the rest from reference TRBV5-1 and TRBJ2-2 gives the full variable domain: KAGVTQTPRYLIKTRGQQVTLSCSPISGHRSVSWYQQTPGQGLQFLFEYFSETQRNKGNFPGRFSGRQFSNSRSEMNVSTLELGDSALYLCASSLRSRTGTANTGELFFGEGSRLTVL.

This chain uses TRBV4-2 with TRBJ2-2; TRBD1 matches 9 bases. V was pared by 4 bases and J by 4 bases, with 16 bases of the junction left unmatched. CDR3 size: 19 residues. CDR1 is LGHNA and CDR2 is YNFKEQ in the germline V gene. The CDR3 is CASSLRGRTGGRVTGELFF. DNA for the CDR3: TGTGCCAGCAGCCTACGGGGGCGAACAGGGGGCCGTGTCACCGGGGAGCTGTTTTTT.